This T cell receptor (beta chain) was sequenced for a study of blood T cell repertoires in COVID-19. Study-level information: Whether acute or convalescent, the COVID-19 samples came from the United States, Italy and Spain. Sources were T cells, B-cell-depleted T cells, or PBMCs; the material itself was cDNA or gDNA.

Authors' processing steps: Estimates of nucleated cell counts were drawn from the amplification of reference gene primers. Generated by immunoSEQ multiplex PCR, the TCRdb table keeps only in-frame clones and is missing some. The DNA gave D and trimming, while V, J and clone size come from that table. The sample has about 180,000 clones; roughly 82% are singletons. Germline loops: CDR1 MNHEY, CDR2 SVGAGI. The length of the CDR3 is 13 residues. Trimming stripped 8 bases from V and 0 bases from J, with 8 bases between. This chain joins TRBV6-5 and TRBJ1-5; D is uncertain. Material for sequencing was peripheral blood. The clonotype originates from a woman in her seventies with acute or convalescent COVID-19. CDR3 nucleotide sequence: TGTGCCAGCCGAATAGATAGCAATCAGCCCCAGCATTTT. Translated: CASRIDSNQPQHF.